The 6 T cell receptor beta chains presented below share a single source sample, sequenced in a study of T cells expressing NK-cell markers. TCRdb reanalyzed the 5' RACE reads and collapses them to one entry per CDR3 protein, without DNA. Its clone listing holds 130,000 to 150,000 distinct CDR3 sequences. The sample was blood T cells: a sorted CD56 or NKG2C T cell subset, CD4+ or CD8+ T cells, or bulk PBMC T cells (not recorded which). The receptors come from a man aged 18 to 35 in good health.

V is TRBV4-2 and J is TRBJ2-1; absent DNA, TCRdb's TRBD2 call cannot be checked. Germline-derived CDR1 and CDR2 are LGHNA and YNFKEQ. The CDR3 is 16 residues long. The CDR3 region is CASSQGGTSIYNEQFF.

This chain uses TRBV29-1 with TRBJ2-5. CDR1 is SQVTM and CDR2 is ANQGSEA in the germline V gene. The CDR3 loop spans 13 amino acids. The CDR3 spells CSVEDVVEETQYF.

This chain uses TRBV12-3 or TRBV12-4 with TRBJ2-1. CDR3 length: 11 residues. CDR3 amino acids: CASSFDNEQFF.

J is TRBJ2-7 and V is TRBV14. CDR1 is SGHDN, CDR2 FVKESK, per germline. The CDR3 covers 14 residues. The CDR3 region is CASSQVAWRGEQYF. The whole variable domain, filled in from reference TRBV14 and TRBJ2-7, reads EAGVTQFPSHSVIEKGQTVTLRCDPISGHDNLYWYRRVMGKEIKFLLHFVKESKQDESGMPNNRFLAERTGGTYSTLKVQPAELEDSGVYFCASSQVAWRGEQYFGPGTRLTVT.

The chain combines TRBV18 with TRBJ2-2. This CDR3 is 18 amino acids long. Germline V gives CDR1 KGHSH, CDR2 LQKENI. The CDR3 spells CASSLAGRALSNTGELFF.

CDR3 region: CSVEWGVYGYTF. This rearrangement joins TRBV29-1 to TRBJ1-2; as DNA is missing, the TRBD1 call by TCRdb cannot be tested. CDR1 is SQVTM and CDR2 is ANQGSEA in the germline V gene. The CDR3 extends over 12 amino acids.